The T cell receptor beta chain described here comes from a study of T cell responses to AZD1222 COVID-19 vaccine. Assay: immunoSEQ multiplex PCR; the TCRdb copy retains only in-frame clones and omits some. The sample includes about 110,000 clones, more than 90% of them seen just once. The germline CDR1 and CDR2 sequences are LNHDA and SQIVND (reference sequence). CDR3 length equals 14 residues. The ends were cut back, 5 bases at V and 1 base at J, with 9 bases in the middle. Remarks on this clone: Its antigen remains unidentified.

General observations from the study: Clonal diversity may have been underestimated in mostly white British donors. Sampling captured repertoires only after the peak T cell response. Breadth and depth of Spike-specific TCRs rose after two AZD1222 doses. Baseline antibody screening turned up just a handful of seropositive AZD1222 recipients.

The TCR originated in an adult who received the AZD1222 COVID-19 vaccine. The chain recombines TRBV19 with TRBJ1-3, with a possible D match to TRBD1 (6 bases). The sequencing here drew on peripheral blood, taken 28 days after the second AZD1222 dose. Here the CDR3 DNA reads TGTGCCAGTAGTCGGGGGGCGTCTGGAAACACCATATATTTT. The encoded protein is CASSRGASGNTIYF.